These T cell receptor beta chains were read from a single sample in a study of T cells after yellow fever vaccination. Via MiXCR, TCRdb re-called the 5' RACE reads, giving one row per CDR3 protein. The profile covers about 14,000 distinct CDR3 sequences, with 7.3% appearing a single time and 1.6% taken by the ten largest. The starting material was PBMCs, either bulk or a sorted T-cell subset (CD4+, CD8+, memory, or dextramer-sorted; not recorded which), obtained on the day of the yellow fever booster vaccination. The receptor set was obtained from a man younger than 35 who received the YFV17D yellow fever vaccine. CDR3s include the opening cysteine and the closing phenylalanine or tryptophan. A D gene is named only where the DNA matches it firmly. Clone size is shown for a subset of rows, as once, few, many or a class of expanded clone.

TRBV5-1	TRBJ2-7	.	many	CASAGNEALYEQYF	TGCGCCAGTGCAGGAAACGAGGCGCTCTACGAGCAGTACTTC
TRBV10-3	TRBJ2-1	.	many	CAISAAGMSYNEQFF	TGTGCCATCAGTGCTGCAGGGATGTCCTACAATGAGCAGTTCTTC
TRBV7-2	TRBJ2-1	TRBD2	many	CASSWDGTTASNEQFF	TGTGCCAGCAGCTGGGACGGGACTACTGCTTCCAATGAGCAGTTCTTC
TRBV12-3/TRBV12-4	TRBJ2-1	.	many	CASSGTFNEQFF	TGTGCCAGCAGTGGGACGTTCAATGAGCAGTTCTTC
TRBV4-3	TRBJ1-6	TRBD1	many	CASSQDGTGGFHNSPLHF	TGCGCCAGCAGCCAAGATGGTACAGGGGGCTTCCATAATTCACCCCTCCACTTT
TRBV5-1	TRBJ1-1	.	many	CASTHSGSNTEAFF	TGCGCCAGCACTCACAGCGGGTCGAACACTGAAGCTTTCTTT
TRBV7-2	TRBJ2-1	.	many	CASSLDSSSYNEQFF	TGTGCCAGCAGCTTAGACTCCAGCTCCTACAATGAGCAGTTCTTC
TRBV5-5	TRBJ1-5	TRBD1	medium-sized	CASSWQGANQPQHF	TGTGCCAGCAGCTGGCAGGGGGCCAATCAGCCCCAGCATTTT
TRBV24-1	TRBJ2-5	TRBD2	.	CATSAPESGDVETQYF	TGTGCCACCAGTGCCCCGGAGAGCGGGGACGTGGAGACCCAGTACTTC
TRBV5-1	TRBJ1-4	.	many	CASGRDNTDKLFF	TGCGCCAGCGGTCGGGACAACACCGATAAACTGTTTTTT
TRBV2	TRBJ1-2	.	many	CASRTFYGYTF	TGTGCCAGCAGAACATTCTATGGCTACACCTTC
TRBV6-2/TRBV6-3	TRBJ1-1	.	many	CASSYRPGYYEAFF	TGTGCCAGCAGTTACCGGCCAGGATATTATGAAGCTTTCTTT
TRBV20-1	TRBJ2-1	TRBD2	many	CSARDLGGVYNEQFF	TGCAGTGCTAGAGATTTGGGGGGGGTCTACAATGAGCAGTTCTTC
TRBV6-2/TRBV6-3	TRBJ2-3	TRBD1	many	CASSYSMDRHTDTQYF	TGTGCCAGCAGTTACTCGATGGACAGGCACACAGATACGCAGTATTTT
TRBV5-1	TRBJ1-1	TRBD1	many	CASSLGDRIPTEAFF	TGCGCCAGCAGCTTGGGGGACAGAATCCCCACTGAAGCTTTCTTT
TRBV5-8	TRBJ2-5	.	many	CASSLIETQYF	TGTGCCAGCAGCTTGATAGAGACCCAGTACTTC
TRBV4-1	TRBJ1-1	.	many	CASSRPPRTENTEAFF	TGCGCCAGCAGCAGACCTCCCAGGACAGAGAACACTGAAGCTTTCTTT
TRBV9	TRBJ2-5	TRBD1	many	CASSASPLDRVETQYF	TGTGCCAGCAGCGCCAGCCCCCTTGACAGGGTAGAGACCCAGTACTTC
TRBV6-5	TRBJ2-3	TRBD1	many	CASSRTGVLRTDTQYF	TGTGCCAGCAGTAGGACAGGGGTGCTACGCACAGATACGCAGTATTTT
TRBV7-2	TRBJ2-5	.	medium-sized	CASSRQETQYF	TGTGCCAGCAGTAGACAAGAGACCCAGTACTTC
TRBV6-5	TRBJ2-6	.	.	CAGSGDLLGAGTNVLTF	TGTGCCGGCAGTGGTGACCTTTTAGGGGCTGGGACCAACGTCCTGACTTTC
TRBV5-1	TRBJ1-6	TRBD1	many	CASSLGQGANSPLHF	TGCGCCAGCAGCTTGGGGCAGGGGGCGAATTCACCCCTCCACTTT
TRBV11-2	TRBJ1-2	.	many	CASSPISHSSNYGYTF	TGTGCCAGCAGCCCCATTTCCCATAGTTCTAACTATGGCTACACCTTC
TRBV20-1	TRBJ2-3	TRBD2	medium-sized	CSAPWTSGGADTQYF	TGCAGTGCACCCTGGACTAGCGGGGGGGCAGATACGCAGTATTTT
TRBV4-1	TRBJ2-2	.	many	CASSQTDTGELFF	TGCGCCAGCAGCCAAACCGATACCGGGGAGCTGTTTTTT
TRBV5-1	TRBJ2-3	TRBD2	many	CASSLLDGGADTQYF	TGCGCCAGCAGCTTGCTGGACGGGGGGGCAGATACGCAGTATTTT
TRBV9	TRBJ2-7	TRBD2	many	CASSVASGENYEQYF	TGTGCCAGCAGCGTAGCGAGCGGGGAGAACTACGAGCAGTACTTC
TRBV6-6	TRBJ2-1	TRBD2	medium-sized	CATSGLVFHNEQFF	TGTGCCACCTCGGGACTAGTTTTCCACAATGAGCAGTTCTTC
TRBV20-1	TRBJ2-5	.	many	CSARDSKRGWTQYF	TGCAGTGCTAGAGATTCCAAGAGGGGATGGACCCAGTACTTC
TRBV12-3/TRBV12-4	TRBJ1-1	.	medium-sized	CASSLSRAWLTGLNTEAFF	TGTGCCAGCAGTTTAAGTCGAGCGTGGCTCACAGGCTTGAACACTGAAGCTTTCTTT
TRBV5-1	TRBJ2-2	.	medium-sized	CASTGTAYTGELFF	TGCGCCAGCACCGGGACCGCCTACACCGGGGAGCTGTTTTTT
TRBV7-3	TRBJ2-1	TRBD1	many	CASSFTGGLGNEQFF	TGTGCCAGCAGCTTCACAGGGGGATTAGGCAATGAGCAGTTCTTC
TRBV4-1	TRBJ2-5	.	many	CASSQVNLVTFETQYF	TGCGCCAGCAGCCAAGTCAACCTAGTTACTTTTGAGACCCAGTACTTC
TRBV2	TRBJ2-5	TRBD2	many	CASRKKASGYQETQYF	TGTGCCAGCAGGAAGAAGGCTAGCGGGTATCAAGAGACCCAGTACTTC
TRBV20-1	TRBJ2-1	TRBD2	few	CSARDPGLATNSYNEQFF	TGCAGTGCTAGAGATCCGGGACTAGCGACGAATTCATACAATGAGCAGTTCTTC
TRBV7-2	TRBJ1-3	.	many	CASSPGTAISGNTIYF	TGTGCCAGCAGCCCTGGGACGGCGATCTCTGGAAACACCATATATTTT
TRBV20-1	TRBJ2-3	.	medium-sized	CSARDSSTDTQYF	TGCAGTGCTAGGGACTCCAGCACAGATACGCAGTATTTT
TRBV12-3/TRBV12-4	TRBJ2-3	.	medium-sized	CASSSQVPRDTQYF	TGTGCCAGCAGTTCCCAGGTACCCAGGGATACGCAGTATTTT
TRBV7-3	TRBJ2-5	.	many	CASSFGGGETQYF	TGTGCCAGCAGCTTCGGGGGTGGGGAGACCCAGTACTTC
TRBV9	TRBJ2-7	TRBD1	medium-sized	CASSPSGRTGLGDGHEQYF	TGTGCCAGCAGCCCAAGCGGTCGGACAGGGCTTGGGGATGGTCACGAGCAGTACTTC
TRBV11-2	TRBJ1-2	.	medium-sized	CASSLDNYGYTF	TGTGCCAGCAGCTTAGATAACTATGGCTACACCTTC
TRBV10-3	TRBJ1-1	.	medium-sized	CAISEGSLSPAFF	TGTGCCATCAGCGAGGGTTCTCTGTCCCCAGCTTTCTTT
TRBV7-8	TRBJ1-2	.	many	CASSLFRGRSNYGYTF	TGTGCCAGCAGCTTATTCCGAGGCCGGAGTAACTATGGCTACACCTTC
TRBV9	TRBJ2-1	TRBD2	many	CASSVASSGGSGHNEQFF	TGTGCCAGCAGCGTAGCCTCTAGCGGGGGAAGCGGCCACAATGAGCAGTTCTTC
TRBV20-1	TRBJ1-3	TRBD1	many	CSAAQGAFSGNTIYF	TGCAGTGCTGCACAGGGGGCTTTCTCTGGAAACACCATATATTTT
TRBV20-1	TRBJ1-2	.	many	CSARDEARRIYGYTF	TGCAGTGCTAGAGATGAGGCGCGGCGGATCTATGGCTACACCTTC
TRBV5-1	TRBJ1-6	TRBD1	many	CASSLTHSGTGVNSPLHF	TGCGCCAGCAGCCTCACTCATTCCGGGACAGGGGTAAATTCACCCCTCCACTTT
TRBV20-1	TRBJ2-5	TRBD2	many	CSAPRGAEETQYF	TGCAGTGCTCCGCGGGGGGCTGAAGAGACCCAGTACTTC
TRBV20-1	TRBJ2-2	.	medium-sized	CSAWTTNTGELFF	TGCAGTGCTTGGACCACGAACACCGGGGAGCTGTTTTTT
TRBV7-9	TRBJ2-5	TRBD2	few	CASTVSGGAETQYF	TGTGCCAGCACTGTTAGCGGGGGCGCGGAGACCCAGTACTTC
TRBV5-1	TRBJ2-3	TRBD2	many	CASSRGLAGGLMPDTQYF	TGCGCCAGCAGCCGCGGACTAGCGGGGGGGCTCATGCCAGATACGCAGTATTTT